This TCR beta chain originates from a study of blood T cell repertoires in COVID-19. Study-level information: The United States, Italy and Spain were the sources of the acute and convalescent COVID-19 samples. Sources were T cells, B-cell-depleted T cells, or PBMCs; the material itself was cDNA or gDNA.

Authors' analysis steps: Estimated nucleated cell counts came from reference gene primer amplification. TCRdb keeps only in-frame clones here, not all; method: immunoSEQ multiplex PCR. V, J and clone size are taken as reported in that table, and D and trimming were inferred from the DNA itself. The table lists 130,000 to 150,000 clones, approximately 89% of them singletons, with 1.5% to 2% in the top ten. V gave up 1 base and J gave up 1 base; unmatched junction bases: 5. This CDR3 is 16 amino acids long. Germline loops: CDR1 LGHDT, CDR2 YNNKEL (reference sequence). This TCR was recovered from a human donor in a cohort sampled during active COVID-19. The chain has TRBV3-1 (or the pseudogene TRBV3-2) and TRBJ2-5; 8 bases line up with TRBD2. The source material was peripheral blood. The CDR3 loop is CASSQVPAGVQETQYF. The CDR3 DNA follows: TGTGCCAGCAGCCAAGTCCCAGCGGGGGTCCAAGAGACCCAGTACTTC.